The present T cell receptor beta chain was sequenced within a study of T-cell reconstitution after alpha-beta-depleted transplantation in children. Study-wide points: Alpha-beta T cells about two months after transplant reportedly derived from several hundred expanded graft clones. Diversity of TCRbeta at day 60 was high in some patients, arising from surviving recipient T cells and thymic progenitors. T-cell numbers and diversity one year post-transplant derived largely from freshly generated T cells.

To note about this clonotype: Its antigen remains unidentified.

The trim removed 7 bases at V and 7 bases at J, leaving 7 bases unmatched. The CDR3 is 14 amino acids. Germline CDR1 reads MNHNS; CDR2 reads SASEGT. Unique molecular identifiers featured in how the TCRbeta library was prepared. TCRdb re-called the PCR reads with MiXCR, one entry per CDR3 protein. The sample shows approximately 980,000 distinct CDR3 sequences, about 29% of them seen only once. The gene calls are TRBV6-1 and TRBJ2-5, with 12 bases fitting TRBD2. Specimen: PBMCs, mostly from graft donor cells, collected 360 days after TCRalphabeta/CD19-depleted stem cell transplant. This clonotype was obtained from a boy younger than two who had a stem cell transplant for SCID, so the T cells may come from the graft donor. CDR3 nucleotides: TGTGCCAGCACTCGACTAGCGGGGGAGGGGACCCAGTACTTC. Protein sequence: CASTRLAGEGTQYF.